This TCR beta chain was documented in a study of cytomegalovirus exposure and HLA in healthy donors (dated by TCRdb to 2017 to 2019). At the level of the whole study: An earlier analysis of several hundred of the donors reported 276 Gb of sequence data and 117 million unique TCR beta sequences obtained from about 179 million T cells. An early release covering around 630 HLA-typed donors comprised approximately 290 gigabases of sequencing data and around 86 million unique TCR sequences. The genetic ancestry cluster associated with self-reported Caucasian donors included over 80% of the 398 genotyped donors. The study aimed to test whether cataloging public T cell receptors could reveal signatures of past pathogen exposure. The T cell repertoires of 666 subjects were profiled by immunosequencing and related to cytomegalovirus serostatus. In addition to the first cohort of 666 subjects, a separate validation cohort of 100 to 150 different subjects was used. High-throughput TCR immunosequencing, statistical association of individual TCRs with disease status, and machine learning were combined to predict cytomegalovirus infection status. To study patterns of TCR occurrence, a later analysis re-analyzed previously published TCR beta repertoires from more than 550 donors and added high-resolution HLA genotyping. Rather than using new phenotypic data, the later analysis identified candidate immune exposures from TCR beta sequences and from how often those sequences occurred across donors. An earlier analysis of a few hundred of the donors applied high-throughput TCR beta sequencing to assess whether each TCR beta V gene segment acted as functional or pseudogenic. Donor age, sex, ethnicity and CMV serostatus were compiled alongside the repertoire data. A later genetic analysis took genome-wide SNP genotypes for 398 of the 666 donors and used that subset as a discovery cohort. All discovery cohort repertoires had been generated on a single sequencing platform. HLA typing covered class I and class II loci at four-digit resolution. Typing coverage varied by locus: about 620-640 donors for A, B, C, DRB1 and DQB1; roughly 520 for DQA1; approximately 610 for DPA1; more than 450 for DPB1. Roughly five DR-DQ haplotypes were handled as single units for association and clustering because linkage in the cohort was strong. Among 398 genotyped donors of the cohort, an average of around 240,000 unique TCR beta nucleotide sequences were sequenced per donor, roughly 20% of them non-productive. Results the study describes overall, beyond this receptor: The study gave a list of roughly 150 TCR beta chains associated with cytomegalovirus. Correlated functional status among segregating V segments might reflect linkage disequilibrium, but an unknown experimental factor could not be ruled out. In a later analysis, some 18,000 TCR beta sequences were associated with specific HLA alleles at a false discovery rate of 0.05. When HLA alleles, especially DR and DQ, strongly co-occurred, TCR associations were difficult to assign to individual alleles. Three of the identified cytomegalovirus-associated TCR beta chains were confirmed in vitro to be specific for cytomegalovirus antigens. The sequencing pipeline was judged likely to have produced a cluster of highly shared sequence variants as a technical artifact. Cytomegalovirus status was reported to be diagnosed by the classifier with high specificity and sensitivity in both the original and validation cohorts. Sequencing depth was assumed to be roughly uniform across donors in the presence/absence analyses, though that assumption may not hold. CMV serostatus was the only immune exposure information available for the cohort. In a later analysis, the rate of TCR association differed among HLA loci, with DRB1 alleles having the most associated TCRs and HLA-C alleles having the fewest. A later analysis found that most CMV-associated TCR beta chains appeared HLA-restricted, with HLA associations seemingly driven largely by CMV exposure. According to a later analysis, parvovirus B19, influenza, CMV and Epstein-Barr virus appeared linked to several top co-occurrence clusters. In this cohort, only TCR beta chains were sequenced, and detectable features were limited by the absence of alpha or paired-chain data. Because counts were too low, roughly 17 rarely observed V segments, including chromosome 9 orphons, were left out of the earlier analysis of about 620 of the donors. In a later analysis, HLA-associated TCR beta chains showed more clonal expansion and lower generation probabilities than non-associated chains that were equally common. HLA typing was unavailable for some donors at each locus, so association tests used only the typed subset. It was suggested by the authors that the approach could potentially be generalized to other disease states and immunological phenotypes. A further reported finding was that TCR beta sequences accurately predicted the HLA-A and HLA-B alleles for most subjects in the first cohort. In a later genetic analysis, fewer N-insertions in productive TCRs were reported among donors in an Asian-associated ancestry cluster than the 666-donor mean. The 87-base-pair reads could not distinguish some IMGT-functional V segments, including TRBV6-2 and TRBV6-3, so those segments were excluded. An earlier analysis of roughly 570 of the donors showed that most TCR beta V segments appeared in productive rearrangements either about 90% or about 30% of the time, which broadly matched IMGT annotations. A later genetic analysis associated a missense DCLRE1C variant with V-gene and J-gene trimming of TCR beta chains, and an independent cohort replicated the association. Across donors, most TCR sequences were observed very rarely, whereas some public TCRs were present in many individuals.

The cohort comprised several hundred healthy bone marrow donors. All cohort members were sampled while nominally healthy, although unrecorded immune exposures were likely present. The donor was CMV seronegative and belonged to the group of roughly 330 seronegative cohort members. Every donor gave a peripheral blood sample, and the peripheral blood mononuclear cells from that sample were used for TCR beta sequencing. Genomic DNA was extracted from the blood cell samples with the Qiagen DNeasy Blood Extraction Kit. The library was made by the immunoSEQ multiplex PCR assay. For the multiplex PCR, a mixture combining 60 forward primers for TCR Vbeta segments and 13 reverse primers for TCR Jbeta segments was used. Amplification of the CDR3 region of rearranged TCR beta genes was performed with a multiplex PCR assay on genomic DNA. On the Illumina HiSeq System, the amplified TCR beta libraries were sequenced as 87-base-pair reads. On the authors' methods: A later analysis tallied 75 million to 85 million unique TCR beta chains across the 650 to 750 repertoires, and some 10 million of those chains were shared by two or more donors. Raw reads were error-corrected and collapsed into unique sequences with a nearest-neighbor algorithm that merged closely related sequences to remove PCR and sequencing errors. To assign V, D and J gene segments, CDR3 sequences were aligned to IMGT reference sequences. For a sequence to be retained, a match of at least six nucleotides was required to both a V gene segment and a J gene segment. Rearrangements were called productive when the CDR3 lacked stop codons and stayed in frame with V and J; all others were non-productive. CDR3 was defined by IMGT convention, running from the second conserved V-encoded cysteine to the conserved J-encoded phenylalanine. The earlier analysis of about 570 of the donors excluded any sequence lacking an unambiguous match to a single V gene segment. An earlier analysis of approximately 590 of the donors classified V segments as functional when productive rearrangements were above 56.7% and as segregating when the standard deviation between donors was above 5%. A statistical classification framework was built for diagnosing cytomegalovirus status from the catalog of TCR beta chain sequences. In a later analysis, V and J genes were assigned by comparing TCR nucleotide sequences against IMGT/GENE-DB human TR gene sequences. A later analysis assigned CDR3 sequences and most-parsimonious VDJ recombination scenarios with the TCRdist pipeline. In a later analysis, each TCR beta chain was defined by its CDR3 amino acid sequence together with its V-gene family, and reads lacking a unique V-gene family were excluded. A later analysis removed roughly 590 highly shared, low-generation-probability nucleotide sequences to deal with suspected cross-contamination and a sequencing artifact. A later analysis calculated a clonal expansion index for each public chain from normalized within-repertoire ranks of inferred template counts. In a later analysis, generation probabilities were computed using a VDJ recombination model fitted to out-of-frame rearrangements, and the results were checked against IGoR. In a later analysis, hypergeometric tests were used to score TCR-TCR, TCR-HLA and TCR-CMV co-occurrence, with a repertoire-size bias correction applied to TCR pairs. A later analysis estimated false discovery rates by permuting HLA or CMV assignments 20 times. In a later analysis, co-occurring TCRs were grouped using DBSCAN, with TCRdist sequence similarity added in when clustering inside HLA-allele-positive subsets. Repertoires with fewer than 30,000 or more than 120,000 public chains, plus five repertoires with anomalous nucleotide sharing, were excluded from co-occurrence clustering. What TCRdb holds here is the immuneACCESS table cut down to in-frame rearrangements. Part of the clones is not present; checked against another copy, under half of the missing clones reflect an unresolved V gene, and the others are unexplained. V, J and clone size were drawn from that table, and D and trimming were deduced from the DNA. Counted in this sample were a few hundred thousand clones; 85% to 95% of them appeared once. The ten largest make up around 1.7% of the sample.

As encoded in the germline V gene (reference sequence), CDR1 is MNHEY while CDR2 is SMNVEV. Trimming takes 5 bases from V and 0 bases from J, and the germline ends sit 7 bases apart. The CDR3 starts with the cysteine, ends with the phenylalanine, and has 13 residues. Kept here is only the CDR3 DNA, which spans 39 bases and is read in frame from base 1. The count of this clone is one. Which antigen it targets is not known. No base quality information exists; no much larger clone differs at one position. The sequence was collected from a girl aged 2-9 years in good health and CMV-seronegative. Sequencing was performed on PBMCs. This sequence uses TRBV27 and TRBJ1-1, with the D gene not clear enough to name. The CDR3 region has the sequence CASSAKLNTEAFF. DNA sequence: TGTGCCAGCAGTGCTAAGCTGAACACTGAAGCTTTCTTT.